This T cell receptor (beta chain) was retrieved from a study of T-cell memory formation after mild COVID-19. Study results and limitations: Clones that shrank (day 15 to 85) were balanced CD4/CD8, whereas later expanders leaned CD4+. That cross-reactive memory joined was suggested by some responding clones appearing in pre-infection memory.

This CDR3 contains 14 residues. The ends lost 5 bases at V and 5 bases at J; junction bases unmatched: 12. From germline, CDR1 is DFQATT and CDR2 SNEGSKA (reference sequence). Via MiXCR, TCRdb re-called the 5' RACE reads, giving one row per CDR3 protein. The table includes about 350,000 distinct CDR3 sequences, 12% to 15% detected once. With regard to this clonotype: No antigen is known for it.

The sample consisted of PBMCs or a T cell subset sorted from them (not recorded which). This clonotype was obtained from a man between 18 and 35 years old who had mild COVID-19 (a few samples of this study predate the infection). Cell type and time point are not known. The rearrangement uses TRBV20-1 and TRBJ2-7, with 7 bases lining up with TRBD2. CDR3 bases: TGCAGTGCTTCGGAGCGCGGACTAGGAGACGAGCAGTACTTC. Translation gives CSASERGLGDEQYF.